This T cell receptor beta chain originates from a study of shared clonotypes between healthy human individuals. Study-level points and caveats: In having few donors, the study represented limited genetic and exposure-history diversity. Exclusively blood specimens were collected; tissue repertoires likely differ.

Sequencing used immunoSEQ multiplex PCR; TCRdb keeps in-frame clones, though not all of them. The sample yields about 690,000 clones, 90% seen once. Pooled CD45RO+ cells and CCR7-negative CD45RA+ TemRA cells made up CD8 memory. V lost 10 bases and J 10 bases, leaving 14 bases between the germline ends. CDR1 is LNHDA and CDR2 is SQIVND in the germline V gene (reference sequence). The CDR3 is 11 residues long. Comments on this clone: Its target is unknown.

The material sequenced was memory CD8+ T cells from PBMCs. Regarding subset: CD45RO+ cells pooled with CCR7-negative TemRA cells. The chain employs TRBV19 and TRBJ2-1; tentative D call: TRBD2 (6 bases). The receptor comes from a man aged 18-30 years in good health. Some clones in this sample may be carry-over from other donors' samples. CDR3 amino acids: CATNRAGEQFF. The CDR3 nucleotides are TGTGCCACTAACCGGGCGGGGGAGCAGTTCTTC.